This is a list of T cell receptor beta chains from one sample in a study of blood T cell repertoires in COVID-19. Profiled with immunoSEQ multiplex PCR; TCRdb holds only in-frame clones, not every one. The sample has some 330,000 clones, around 83% seen once. Sequencing was performed on PBMCs or T cells enriched from blood (not recorded which). The source is a woman aged 45-65 years who had recovered from COVID-19. Both conserved end residues are part of each CDR3. Fields, in order: clone size, D gene, V gene, J gene, CDR3 protein, CDR3 DNA. A D gene is named only where the DNA matches it firmly. Rows may omit the clone size; those that give it use once, few, many or a size class.

abundance: -
d_gene: TRBD1
v_gene: TRBV5-5
j_gene: TRBJ1-2
CDR3aa: CASSPTGDNYGYTF
CDR3nt: TGTGCCAGCAGCCCCACAGGGGACAACTATGGCTACACCTTC

abundance: -
d_gene: -
v_gene: TRBV2
j_gene: TRBJ2-7
CDR3aa: CASWERRGSSYEQYF
CDR3nt: TGTGCCAGCTGGGAGAGGAGGGGAAGTTCCTACGAGCAGTACTTC

abundance: -
d_gene: -
v_gene: TRBV18
j_gene: TRBJ2-7
CDR3aa: CASSLNSIYEQYF
CDR3nt: TGTGCCAGCTCCCTAAATTCAATTTACGAGCAGTACTTC

abundance: -
d_gene: TRBD1
v_gene: TRBV19
j_gene: TRBJ2-2
CDR3aa: CASSGTGNTGELFF
CDR3nt: TGTGCCAGTAGCGGGACAGGGAACACCGGGGAGCTGTTTTTT

abundance: -
d_gene: TRBD1
v_gene: TRBV5-4
j_gene: TRBJ2-7
CDR3aa: CASSWGQGPYEQYF
CDR3nt: TGTGCCAGCAGTTGGGGACAGGGACCCTACGAGCAGTACTTC

abundance: -
d_gene: -
v_gene: TRBV4-2
j_gene: TRBJ2-1
CDR3aa: CASSQGGSNNEQFF
CDR3nt: TGTGCCAGCAGCCAAGGAGGTTCTAACAATGAGCAGTTCTTC

abundance: -
d_gene: TRBD2
v_gene: TRBV2
j_gene: TRBJ2-1
CDR3aa: CARSTSGRRNEQFF
CDR3nt: TGTGCCAGATCAACTAGCGGGAGGAGGAATGAGCAGTTCTTC

abundance: few
d_gene: TRBD1
v_gene: TRBV5-1
j_gene: TRBJ1-2
CDR3aa: CASSSGDTGGGYTF
CDR3nt: TGCGCCAGCAGCTCGGGAGATACAGGGGGCGGCTACACCTTC

abundance: once
d_gene: -
v_gene: TRBV13
j_gene: TRBJ2-1
CDR3aa: CASSSLLGGLSYNEQFF
CDR3nt: TGTGCCAGCAGCTCGCTACTAGGAGGGTTATCCTACAATGAGCAGTTCTTC

abundance: -
d_gene: TRBD2
v_gene: TRBV29-1
j_gene: TRBJ2-1
CDR3aa: CSVTVRELRYNEQFF
CDR3nt: TGCAGCGTTACCGTGCGGGAGTTACGCTACAATGAGCAGTTCTTC

abundance: -
d_gene: TRBD1
v_gene: TRBV27
j_gene: TRBJ1-2
CDR3aa: CASRTGTGDYYGYTF
CDR3nt: TGTGCCAGCAGGACCGGGACAGGGGACTACTATGGCTACACCTTC

abundance: -
d_gene: -
v_gene: TRBV10-3
j_gene: TRBJ1-4
CDR3aa: CAISERGQTTNEKLFF
CDR3nt: TGTGCCATCAGTGAGAGAGGGCAAACAACTAATGAAAAACTGTTTTTT

abundance: -
d_gene: -
v_gene: TRBV27
j_gene: TRBJ2-7
CDR3aa: CASSTIRGHEQYF
CDR3nt: TGTGCCAGCAGTACCATACGGGGTCACGAGCAGTACTTC

abundance: -
d_gene: -
v_gene: TRBV9
j_gene: TRBJ2-3
CDR3aa: CASSVGGSGSTDTQYF
CDR3nt: TGTGCCAGCAGCGTAGGTGGTAGCGGTAGCACAGATACGCAGTATTTT

abundance: many
d_gene: -
v_gene: TRBV6-5
j_gene: TRBJ1-2
CDR3aa: CASSYGVGSSYGYTF
CDR3nt: TGTGCCAGCAGTTACGGAGTTGGCTCTTCCTATGGCTACACCTTC

abundance: -
d_gene: -
v_gene: TRBV29-1
j_gene: TRBJ2-3
CDR3aa: CSVDKDTQYF
CDR3nt: TGCAGCGTTGATAAAGATACGCAGTATTTT

abundance: -
d_gene: -
v_gene: TRBV11-2
j_gene: TRBJ2-7
CDR3aa: CASSLDLGEQYF
CDR3nt: TGTGCCAGCAGCTTAGATCTAGGCGAGCAGTACTTC

abundance: -
d_gene: TRBD1
v_gene: TRBV5-6
j_gene: TRBJ2-1
CDR3aa: CASSPGDRGFGNEQFF
CDR3nt: TGTGCCAGCAGCCCGGGGGACAGGGGATTTGGGAATGAGCAGTTCTTC

abundance: -
d_gene: TRBD2
v_gene: TRBV4-3
j_gene: TRBJ2-1
CDR3aa: CASSRDLAGVVSSYNEQFF
CDR3nt: TGCGCCAGCAGCCGAGACCTAGCGGGGGTGGTTAGCTCCTACAATGAGCAGTTCTTC

abundance: -
d_gene: -
v_gene: TRBV14
j_gene: TRBJ1-4
CDR3aa: CASSGQLNEKLFF
CDR3nt: TGTGCCAGCAGTGGGCAGCTAAATGAAAAACTGTTTTTT

abundance: -
d_gene: TRBD1
v_gene: TRBV29-1
j_gene: TRBJ1-2
CDR3aa: CSVGWGQNYGYTF
CDR3nt: TGCAGCGTGGGTTGGGGACAGAACTATGGCTACACCTTC

abundance: -
d_gene: TRBD2
v_gene: TRBV3-1/TRBV3-2
j_gene: TRBJ2-3
CDR3aa: CASSQVAGGLSTDTQYF
CDR3nt: TGTGCCAGCAGCCAAGTAGCGGGAGGGCTAAGCACAGATACGCAGTATTTT

abundance: -
d_gene: TRBD1
v_gene: TRBV5-4
j_gene: TRBJ2-1
CDR3aa: CASSLWTGNNEQFF
CDR3nt: TGTGCCAGCAGCTTGTGGACAGGGAATAATGAGCAGTTCTTC

abundance: -
d_gene: TRBD1
v_gene: TRBV12-3/TRBV12-4
j_gene: TRBJ1-1
CDR3aa: CASIRQGSTEAFF
CDR3nt: TGTGCCAGCATTAGACAGGGGAGCACTGAAGCTTTCTTT

abundance: -
d_gene: TRBD1
v_gene: TRBV7-8
j_gene: TRBJ1-1
CDR3aa: CASSPDRGLNTEAFF
CDR3nt: TGTGCCAGCAGCCCGGACAGGGGGTTGAACACTGAAGCTTTCTTT

abundance: -
d_gene: TRBD1
v_gene: TRBV5-1
j_gene: TRBJ1-4
CDR3aa: CASSPHRGPATNEKLFF
CDR3nt: TGCGCCAGCAGCCCCCACAGGGGTCCCGCAACTAATGAAAAACTGTTTTTT

abundance: once
d_gene: TRBD1
v_gene: TRBV6-2/TRBV6-3
j_gene: TRBJ2-7
CDR3aa: CASSPAGTGIHEQYF
CDR3nt: TGTGCCAGCAGCCCCGCCGGGACAGGGATTCACGAGCAGTACTTC

abundance: -
d_gene: TRBD1
v_gene: TRBV15
j_gene: TRBJ1-1
CDR3aa: CATSRDPLDRAVNTEAFF
CDR3nt: TGTGCCACCAGCAGAGATCCTCTGGACAGGGCGGTGAACACTGAAGCTTTCTTT

abundance: few
d_gene: TRBD2
v_gene: TRBV2
j_gene: TRBJ2-1
CDR3aa: CASSSAGDNEQFF
CDR3nt: TGTGCCAGCTCCTCAGCGGGGGACAATGAGCAGTTCTTC

abundance: -
d_gene: TRBD1
v_gene: TRBV30
j_gene: TRBJ1-1
CDR3aa: CAWSVRRTGGLGVWAFF
CDR3nt: TGTGCCTGGAGTGTCAGGAGGACAGGGGGATTGGGGGTTTGGGCTTTCTTT

abundance: -
d_gene: TRBD2
v_gene: TRBV7-2
j_gene: TRBJ2-1
CDR3aa: CASSSSGGSYNEQFF
CDR3nt: TGTGCCAGCAGCTCCAGCGGGGGTTCCTACAATGAGCAGTTCTTC

abundance: -
d_gene: -
v_gene: TRBV30
j_gene: TRBJ1-6
CDR3aa: CAWSIGVDSPLHF
CDR3nt: TGTGCCTGGAGTATCGGGGTAGATTCACCCCTCCACTTT

abundance: -
d_gene: TRBD1
v_gene: TRBV2
j_gene: TRBJ2-4
CDR3aa: CASTRDRQNIQYF
CDR3nt: TGTGCCAGCACTCGGGACAGACAAAACATTCAGTACTTC

abundance: -
d_gene: TRBD2
v_gene: TRBV11-2
j_gene: TRBJ2-1
CDR3aa: CASRGTSGGGEQFF
CDR3nt: TGTGCCAGCAGGGGGACTAGCGGGGGCGGTGAGCAGTTCTTC

abundance: once
d_gene: -
v_gene: TRBV6-5
j_gene: TRBJ2-5
CDR3aa: CASSYSTLQETQYF
CDR3nt: TGTGCCAGCAGTTACTCGACACTCCAAGAGACCCAGTACTTC

abundance: -
d_gene: -
v_gene: TRBV11-2
j_gene: TRBJ1-6
CDR3aa: CASSQGVGPPLHF
CDR3nt: TGTGCCAGCAGCCAAGGGGTAGGACCACCCCTCCACTTT